The 18 T cell receptor beta chains below were found in one sample sequenced in a study of cytomegalovirus exposure and HLA in healthy donors (dated by TCRdb to about 2017). The protocol used for the library was the immunoSEQ multiplex PCR assay. The multiplex PCR relied on a mix of 60 forward primers for TCR Vbeta segments and 13 reverse primers for TCR Jbeta segments. TCRdb holds this immuneACCESS table with in-frame rearrangements only. Some clones are missing; in checked studies, unresolved V genes explain under half, and the rest has no known cause. The sample table lists some 150,000 clones, over 60% of them with a count of one. The biggest ten clones account for 1.5% to 2% of the sample. Specimen: PBMCs. The source of these receptors is a woman aged 25 to 39 in good health and CMV-seronegative.

This clone occurred once. This chain connects TRBV19 to TRBJ2-1; 11 nucleotides line up with TRBD2. Germline V CDR1 and CDR2: LNHDA, SQIVND (reference sequence). This CDR3 comprises 19 residues. V was pared by 3 bases and J by 4 bases, with 14 bases of the junction left unmatched. CDR3 DNA: TGTGCCAGTAGTATCCGCTCGCCTATACTAGCGGGAGAGTACAATGAGCAGTTCTTC. As protein: CASSIRSPILAGEYNEQFF.

The chain couples TRBV6-5 to TRBJ1-4; D call uncertain. The CDR3 consists of 14 residues. Germline V CDR1 and CDR2: MNHEY, SVGAGI. V was clipped by 6 bases and J by 2 bases, with 10 bases between them. The CDR3 here is CASSPPGTNEKLFF. The DNA of the CDR3 is TGTGCCAGCAGCCCCCCGGGGACTAATGAAAAACTGTTTTTT.

This clone was observed once. The chain has TRBV6-4 and TRBJ1-1; the D gene is possibly TRBD1 (5 bases). Germline values: CDR1 MRHNA, CDR2 SNTAGT. The CDR3 runs to 13 residues. Trimming pared 5 bases from V and 1 base from J, leaving 8 bases between. The chain's CDR3 is CASSPTGNTEAFF. CDR3 sequence (DNA): TGTGCCAGCAGTCCTACAGGGAACACTGAAGCTTTCTTT.

V usage is TRBV10-1 and J usage is TRBJ2-3, with D perhaps matching TRBD1 (6 bases). V gave up 5 bases and J gave up 2 bases, with 11 bases separating them. The CDR3 extends over 14 amino acids. Germline assignment: CDR1 WNHNN and CDR2 SYGVQD (reference sequence). The CDR3 coding sequence is TGCGCCAGCAGTCGGGACATTTCCACAGATACGCAGTATTTT. As protein: CASSRDISTDTQYF.

This clone was detected a few times. The CDR3 loop is CASSLGAWTRGYEQYF. The CDR3 DNA follows: TGTGCCAGCAGCTTAGGTGCGTGGACTAGGGGCTACGAGCAGTACTTC. The V gene is TRBV11-1, the J gene TRBJ2-7, with TRBD2 matching over 7 bases. After removal of 1 base from V and 3 bases from J, the junction contained 9 bases not matched to a gene. The CDR3 is 16 amino acids. Germline V gene data show CDR1 as SGHAT and CDR2 as FQDESV (reference sequence). Combining the CDR3 with reference TRBV11-1 and TRBJ2-7 gives the whole variable domain EAEVAQSPRYKITEKSQAVAFWCDPISGHATLYWYRQILGQGPELLVQFQDESVVDDSQLPKDRFSAERLKGVDSTLKIQPAELGDSAMYLCASSLGAWTRGYEQYFGPGTRLTVT.

The chain is built from TRBV11-1 and TRBJ2-7, with TRBD1 identical over 8 bases. The CDR3 extends over 15 amino acids. With V trimmed by 1 base and J by 3 bases, 5 bases remained unmatched. From germline, CDR1 is SGHAT and CDR2 FQDESV (reference sequence). In DNA, the CDR3 is TGTGCCAGCAGCTTAGTTGCAGGACAGGGCTACGAGCAGTACTTC. Amino acids: CASSLVAGQGYEQYF.

About this clone itself: At one end the junction does not follow the germline gene, possibly because of a read error. The chain couples TRBV5-1 to TRBJ2-2; a weak D match, TRBD2 (5 bases). This CDR3 has 12 residues. Germline V gene sequence: CDR1 SGHRS, CDR2 YFSETQ. CDR3 bases: TGCGCCAGCAGTTTTAGTGCCGGGAAGCTGTTTTTT. Its protein product is CASSFSAGKLFF.

This clone was seen only once. The chain links TRBV10-3 to TRBJ1-2, with 7 bases aligning to TRBD1. CDR3 size: 15 residues. V was pared by 0 bases and J by 0 bases, with 1 base of the junction left unmatched. Germline values: CDR1 ENHRY, CDR2 SYGVKD. The CDR3 sequence: CAISESGQPNYGYTF. The CDR3 nucleotides read TGTGCCATCAGTGAGTCGGGACAGCCTAACTATGGCTACACCTTC.

The chain carries TRBV2 and TRBJ2-2; D uncertain. CDR1 is SNHLY and CDR2 is FYNNEI in the germline V gene. This CDR3 contains 15 residues. V was trimmed by 4 bases and J by 0 bases, leaving 9 bases between them. For the CDR3, the DNA is TGTGCCAGCAGTGTTGACTCAGCGAACACCGGGGAGCTGTTTTTT. Amino acids: CASSVDSANTGELFF.

V and J are TRBV5-6 and TRBJ1-2; the D gene is possibly TRBD1 (6 bases). Germline V gene sequence: CDR1 SGHDT, CDR2 YYEEEE. The CDR3 covers 15 residues. Between the trimmed V and J ends, which lost 5 bases and 4 bases, there was a span of 18 bases. In DNA, the CDR3 is TGTGCCAGCAGACGTCGGGGGGGGCGGATCTATGGCTACACCTTC. Translated: CASRRRGGRIYGYTF.

J is TRBJ2-2 and V is TRBV5-1; TRBD1 agrees at 8 bases. V shed 0 bases, J shed 0 bases, and the junction held 13 bases outside the gene matches. This CDR3 spans 20 amino acids. Germline V gives CDR1 SGHRS, CDR2 YFSETQ. In DNA form, the CDR3 reads TGCGCCAGCAGCTTGGCTCCCAGCGCCAGGGGGCCAACGAACACCGGGGAGCTGTTTTTT. This translates into CASSLAPSARGPTNTGELFF. Full variable domain (outside the CDR3, taken from reference TRBV5-1 and TRBJ2-2): KAGVTQTPRYLIKTRGQQVTLSCSPISGHRSVSWYQQTPGQGLQFLFEYFSETQRNKGNFPGRFSGRQFSNSRSEMNVSTLELGDSALYLCASSLAPSARGPTNTGELFFGEGSRLTVL.

This chain connects TRBV29-1 to TRBJ2-1, with D possibly being TRBD1 (5 bases). The CDR3 has 14 amino acids. In germline, CDR1 is SQVTM, CDR2 ANQGSEA. V was trimmed by 3 bases and J by 3 bases, leaving 12 bases between them. The DNA for the CDR3 is TGCAGCGTTGATTTGGCAGGGATCTACAATGAGCAGTTCTTC. Residues: CSVDLAGIYNEQFF.

This chain joins TRBV27 and TRBJ1-2; 9 bases fit TRBD1. Per the germline V gene, CDR1 is MNHEY and CDR2 is SMNVEV (reference sequence). Trimming removed 4 bases from V and 6 bases from J; junction bases left unmatched: 9. This CDR3 region has 15 residues. The CDR3 DNA reads TGTGCCAGCAGTTCCCCGGGACAGGGTAGTAATGGCTACACCTTC. It yields the protein CASSSPGQGSNGYTF.

In this sample, this clone turned up a few times. One end of the junction varies from germline; a read error may be responsible. The chain couples TRBV7-9 to TRBJ1-1; D perhaps matches TRBD1 (6 bases). The CDR3 is made up of 14 amino acids. CDR1 is SEHNR, CDR2 FQNEAQ, per germline (reference sequence). CDR3 residues: CSSKMGQVNTEAFF. In nucleotides, the CDR3 is TGTTCCAGCAAGATGGGACAAGTGAACACTGAAGCTTTCTTT.

The rearrangement joins TRBV2 to TRBJ1-1; D gene ambiguous. This CDR3 is built from 13 residues. Per the germline V gene, CDR1 is SNHLY and CDR2 is FYNNEI. V was shortened by 4 bases and J by 0 bases, with 6 bases between the two germline ends. The DNA of the CDR3 is TGTGCCAGCAGTGCGGGGATGAACACTGAAGCTTTCTTT. This translates into CASSAGMNTEAFF.

The V call is TRBV30, the J call TRBJ2-1, with 7 bases lining up with TRBD1. There are 15 residues in the CDR3. Germline V gene lookup returns CDR1 GTSNPN and CDR2 SVGIG (reference sequence). Unmatched junction bases numbered 12, after V lost 2 bases and J lost 8 bases. The CDR3 spells CAWSLLGGAWDEQFF. The CDR3 DNA reads TGTGCCTGGAGTCTTTTAGGGGGCGCTTGGGATGAGCAGTTCTTC.

The V gene is TRBV9, the J gene TRBJ2-1; 11 bases match TRBD2. This CDR3 spans 16 amino acids. Germline V gene lookup returns CDR1 SGDLS and CDR2 YYNGEE. J gave up 3 bases and V 2 bases, and 4 bases lay outside the gene matches. The CDR3 coding sequence is TGTGCCAGCAGCGTCTTAGCGGGGGGGGACTACAATGAGCAGTTCTTC. This translates into CASSVLAGGDYNEQFF.

V usage is TRBV4-2 and J usage is TRBJ1-2, with 7 bases that match TRBD1. The CDR3 is made up of 14 amino acids. Losses at the gene ends were 4 bases for V and 2 bases for J; bases not matched to a gene: 4. Germline V lookup: CDR1 LGHNA, CDR2 YNFKEQ. The CDR3 loop reads CASSPDRLNYGYTF. CDR3 coding DNA: TGTGCCAGCAGCCCGGACAGGCTAAACTATGGCTACACCTTC.